This T cell receptor beta chain was obtained from a study of T-cell reconstitution after alpha-beta-depleted transplantation in children. In this sample, this clonotype turned up a few times. Antigen: not known. Library preparation (for TCRbeta) was performed with unique molecular identifiers. A single record per CDR3 protein comes from TCRdb applying MiXCR to the PCR reads. The data contain over 85,000 distinct CDR3 sequences, about 7.5% of them singletons. Whole-study results and caveats: Newly produced T cells mostly provided counts and TCRbeta diversity after one year, as hyperexpanded clones declined. About two months after transplant, alpha-beta T cells reportedly came from several hundred expanded graft clones. At day 60, the high TCRbeta diversity found in some patients originated from recipient T cells and thymic progenitors that had survived.

Per the germline V gene, CDR1 is SQVTM and CDR2 is ANQGSEA. The CDR3 is 11 amino acids. V was pared by 8 bases and J by 4 bases, with 11 bases between. This clonotype was sampled from a boy younger than 10 with acute lymphoblastic leukemia, due to receive a stem cell transplant. The chain employs TRBV29-1 and TRBJ1-2, with D uncertain. Sample: PBMCs, taken before TCRalphabeta/CD19-depleted stem cell transplant. This chain's CDR3 is CSCLGSYGYTF. The CDR3 DNA reads as TGCAGCTGCTTAGGGTCCTATGGCTACACCTTC.